This TCR beta chain was recorded in a study of breast tumors, draining lymph nodes, adjacent tissues. The germline V and J ends were trimmed by 5 bases and 3 bases, with 5 bases remaining between them. Germline V gene data show CDR1 as SNHLY and CDR2 as FYNNEI. The CDR3 is 11 residues long. General study findings and limits: Tumor TCR diversity was below lymph nodes but above nontumor tissue. Data only fit, rather than demonstrated, lymph node origin of most tumor T cells. Findings are consistent with lymph node origin and intratumoral expansion of most tumor T cells. Luminal-like breast cancer showed significantly greater tumor-nontumor repertoire similarity than basal-like breast cancer did.

TCRdb reanalysed the multiplex PCR reads using MiXCR and keeps one entry per CDR3 protein. This sample carries roughly 25,000 distinct CDR3 sequences, approximately 75% of them seen once, and the ten largest clones take more than 20%. A word on this clonotype: Its antigen is unknown.

This TCR was sampled from a female donor with breast cancer. Some clones in this sample may be carry-over from other donors' samples. What was sequenced was tumor-adjacent breast tissue. The chain joins TRBV2 to TRBJ2-7; D unclear. CDR3 amino acids: CASSLLYEQYF. The DNA of the CDR3 is TGTGCCAGCAGTTTACTCTACGAGCAGTACTTC.